The subject of this entry is one T cell receptor beta chain. Sequenced by immunoSEQ multiplex PCR; TCRdb stores in-frame clones only, minus some. Of around 12,000 clones in the sample, around 86% are singletons; the top ten hold over 7.5%. The CDR3 has 14 amino acids. Germline CDR1 is MNHNY and CDR2 is SVGAGI (reference sequence). V gave up 1 base and J gave up 6 bases, with 13 bases separating them. The record originates from a study of tumor-infiltrating lymphocytes in localized non-small cell lung cancer. The TCR originated in a human donor with non-small cell lung cancer. Sequencing was carried out using uninvolved lung tissue not adjacent to the tumor. This chain joins TRBV6-6 and TRBJ2-7, with D possibly being TRBD2 (5 bases). Written as DNA, the CDR3 is TGTGCCAGCAGTTACTTGGACTTCACGGCCGAGCAGTACTTC. Encoded protein: CASSYLDFTAEQYF.